The clone carrying this T cell receptor (beta chain) was recorded only once. Its target is unknown. This CDR3 has 12 residues. Germline V CDR1 and CDR2: SEHNR, FQNEAQ (reference sequence). Trimming cost V 3 bases and J 4 bases, with 6 bases left between them. The sample is drawn from a study of CD8+ T cells in alopecia areata. Study-level results: Lesional scalp displayed greater clonality than normal scalp, most notably in alopecia totalis/universalis.

TCR sequencing used cDNA made by reverse transcription of extracted RNA. Clones were read by immunoSEQ multiplex PCR, and TCRdb kept only the in-frame ones, dropping some. This sample carries 140,000 or so clones, less than 65% of them seen once, and the ten largest clones take just over 35%. PBMC-derived CD4+ and CD8+ T cells were sorted. J is TRBJ1-1 and V is TRBV7-9; D is ambiguous. The clonotype comes from a human donor in good health. Sequences were obtained from CD8+ T cells sorted from blood. The CDR3 here is CASSFSSTEAFF. For the CDR3, the DNA is TGTGCCAGCAGCTTCTCTAGCACTGAAGCTTTCTTT.